Presented here are 6 T cell receptor beta chains from one specimen sequenced in a study of identical twins (dated by TCRdb to the mid-2010s). Libraries were built with 5' RACE. Instrument on record: Illumina HiSeq 2000. TCRdb took the public reads, trimmed them with fastp at Q25, ran MiXCR for clone calling and kept in-frame beta chains. When rows share a CDR3 protein, they turn into one entry using the most common DNA and genes. Present in this sample are under 900,000 distinct CDR3 sequences, around an eighth of which were seen just once. Clones ranked in the top ten supply under 2% of the sample. These data also formed part of another study, on yellow fever vaccine responses in identical twins.

Sequencing was performed on PBMCs. The receptor set was obtained from a woman between 18 and 29 years old in good health.

This clonotype came up many times. An end of the junction does not agree with germline; a read error may underlie this. The chain uses TRBV2 and TRBJ2-5; no definite D call. This CDR3 spans 12 amino acids. Germline CDR1 reads SNHLY; CDR2 reads FYNNEI. The DNA for the CDR3 is TGTGCCAGGAGTGTGCGTCAAGAGACCCAGTACTTC. Translating it yields CARSVRQETQYF.

The genes are TRBV5-8 and TRBJ2-7; D perhaps matches TRBD1 (5 bases). Germline assignment: CDR1 SGHTS and CDR2 YDEGEE. Between the trimmed V and J ends, which lost 3 bases and 7 bases, there was a span of 14 bases. The CDR3 is 13 amino acids. The chain's CDR3 is CASSSWTPLEQYF. Written as DNA, the CDR3 is TGTGCCAGCAGCTCCTGGACACCTTTGGAGCAGTACTTC.

This chain links TRBV20-1 with TRBJ2-2; TRBD2 agrees at 8 bases. The CDR3 is 14 amino acids. V lost 4 bases, J lost 1 base, and 2 bases stayed unmatched. The germline gives CDR1 DFQATT, CDR2 SNEGSKA (reference sequence). CDR3 protein: CSAKSGGNTGELFF. DNA for the CDR3: TGCAGTGCTAAAAGCGGGGGGAACACCGGGGAGCTGTTTTTT.

Ten or more counts support this clonotype. This chain joins TRBV9 and TRBJ2-1; 7 nucleotides align to TRBD2. The CDR3 contains 15 residues. Germline V lookup: CDR1 SGDLS, CDR2 YYNGEE. J was trimmed by 4 bases and V by 0 bases; bases with no gene match: 4. Here the CDR3 reads CASSVEAGSYNEQFF. CDR3 in DNA: TGTGCCAGCAGCGTAGAAGCGGGATCTTACAATGAGCAGTTCTTC.

V is TRBV3-1 and J is TRBJ2-7, with 8 bases identical to TRBD2. The CDR3 runs 16 residues. Per the germline V gene, CDR1 is LGHDT and CDR2 is YNNKEL (reference sequence). V was clipped by 1 base and J by 2 bases; unmatched bases: 7. CDR3 amino acids: CASSQGGGCHPYEQYV. DNA of the CDR3: TGTGCCAGCAGCCAAGGCGGGGGGTGCCACCCCTACGAGCAGTACGTC.

The rearrangement uses TRBV27 and TRBJ2-5; D unclear. This CDR3 comprises 12 residues. The ends were cut back, 5 bases at V and 5 bases at J, with 9 bases in the middle. Germline lookup yields CDR1 MNHEY and CDR2 SMNVEV (reference sequence). The CDR3 here is CASSPYRETQYF. The CDR3 nucleotides are TGTGCCAGCAGTCCTTATCGCGAGACCCAGTACTTC.